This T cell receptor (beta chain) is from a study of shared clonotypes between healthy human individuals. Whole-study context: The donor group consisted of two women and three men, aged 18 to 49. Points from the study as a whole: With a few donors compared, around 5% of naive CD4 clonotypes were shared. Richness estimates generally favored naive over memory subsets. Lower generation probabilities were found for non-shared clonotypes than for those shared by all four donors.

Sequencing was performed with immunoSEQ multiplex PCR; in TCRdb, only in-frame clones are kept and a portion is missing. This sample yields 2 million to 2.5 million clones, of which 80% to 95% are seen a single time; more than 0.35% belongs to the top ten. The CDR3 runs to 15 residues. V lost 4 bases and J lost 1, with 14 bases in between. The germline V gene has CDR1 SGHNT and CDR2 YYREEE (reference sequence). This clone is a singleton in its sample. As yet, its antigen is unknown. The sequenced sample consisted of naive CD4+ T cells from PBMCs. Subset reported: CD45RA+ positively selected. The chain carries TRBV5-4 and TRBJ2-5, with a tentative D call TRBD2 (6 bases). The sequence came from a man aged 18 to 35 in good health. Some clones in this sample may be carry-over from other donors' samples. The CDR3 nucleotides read TGTGCCAGCAGCGGCGGGACGGGGGTCCAAGAGACCCAGTACTTC. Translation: CASSGGTGVQETQYF.